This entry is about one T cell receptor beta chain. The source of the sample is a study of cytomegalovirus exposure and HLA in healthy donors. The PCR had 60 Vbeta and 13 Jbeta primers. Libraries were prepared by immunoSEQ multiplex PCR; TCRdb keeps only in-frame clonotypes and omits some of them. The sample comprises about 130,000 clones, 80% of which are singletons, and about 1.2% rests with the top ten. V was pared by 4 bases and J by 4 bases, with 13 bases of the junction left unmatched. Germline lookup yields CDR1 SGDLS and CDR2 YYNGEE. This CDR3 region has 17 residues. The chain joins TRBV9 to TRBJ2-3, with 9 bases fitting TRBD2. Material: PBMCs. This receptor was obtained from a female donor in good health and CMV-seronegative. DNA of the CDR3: TGTGCCAGCAGCTCCGGTGTCGCGGGAGGGCGTGCAGATACGCAGTATTTT. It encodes CASSSGVAGGRADTQYF.